This T cell receptor beta chain stems from a study of post-analysis software for immune sequencing data. Of note for this clonotype: Its specificity is not known.

Every TCR beta cDNA library bore unique molecular identifiers. Starting from about 0.98 to 11 million T cells, the study yielded about 540,000 cDNA molecules. MiXCR, applied by TCRdb to the PCR reads, yields one record per CDR3 protein. The table has hundreds of thousands of distinct CDR3 sequences, around 44% seen once. The CDR3 extends over 14 amino acids. V dropped 3 bases and J dropped 1 base, with 9 bases sitting between them. In germline, CDR1 is SGHRS, CDR2 YFSETQ. Study-level findings and limits: By F measure, strong co-clustering occurred among samples prepared in the same batch. Patients showed TRBV5-6, TRBV5-1 and TRBV20-1 among 4 or 5 TRBV segments more frequent than in controls. A significant reduction in normalized Chao1 diversity was observed in multiple sclerosis patients versus controls.

Sequencing used blood. The rearrangement joins TRBV5-1 to TRBJ2-3; no reliable D call. The sequence came from a girl under 18 with multiple sclerosis. This chain's CDR3 is CASSWTPGTDTQYF. As DNA, the CDR3 is TGCGCCAGCAGCTGGACGCCAGGCACAGATACGCAGTATTTT.